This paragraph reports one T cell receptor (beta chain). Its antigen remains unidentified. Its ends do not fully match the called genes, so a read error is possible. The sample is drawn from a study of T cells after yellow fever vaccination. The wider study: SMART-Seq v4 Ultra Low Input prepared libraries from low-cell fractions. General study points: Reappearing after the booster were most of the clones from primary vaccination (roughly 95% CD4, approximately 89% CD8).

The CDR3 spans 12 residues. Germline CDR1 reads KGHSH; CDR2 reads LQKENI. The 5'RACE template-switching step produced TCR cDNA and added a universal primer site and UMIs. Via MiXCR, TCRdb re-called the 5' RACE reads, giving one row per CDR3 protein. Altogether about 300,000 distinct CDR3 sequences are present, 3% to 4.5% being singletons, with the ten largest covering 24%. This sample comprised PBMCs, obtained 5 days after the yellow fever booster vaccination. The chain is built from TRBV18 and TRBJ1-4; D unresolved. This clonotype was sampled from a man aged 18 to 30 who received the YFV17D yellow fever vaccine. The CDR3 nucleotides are TGTGCCAGCTCACCGCCCGGACGGCCTCCTCCTTTT. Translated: CASSPPGRPPPF.